Listed here are 25 T cell receptor beta chains from one sample, sequenced in a study of blood T cell repertoires in COVID-19. Measured with immunoSEQ multiplex PCR; TCRdb has only the in-frame clones, and not every one. The data hold approximately 60,000 clones, with 65% to 80% observed a single time. Sample: peripheral blood. The source of these receptors is a woman older than 75 with active or convalescent COVID-19.

The V and J genes are TRBV2 and TRBJ2-2, with D perhaps matching TRBD1 (7 bases). The CDR3 sequence is 13 residues long. CDR1 is SNHLY, CDR2 FYNNEI, per germline. The V gene lost 10 bases and the J gene lost 5 bases, with 14 bases spanning the gap. CDR3 loop: CATRGAGTGELFF. The DNA of the CDR3 is TGTGCCACCAGGGGGGCCGGGACCGGGGAGCTGTTTTTT.

V and J are TRBV29-1 and TRBJ1-2; 8 bases fit TRBD1. CDR3 length: 15 residues. Germline loops: CDR1 SQVTM, CDR2 ANQGSEA. Trimming cost V 3 bases and J 7 bases; bases outside gene matches: 13. CDR3 amino acids: CSVEGVPGQVPGYTF. The CDR3, as DNA: TGCAGCGTTGAGGGTGTCCCGGGACAGGTACCTGGCTACACCTTC.

The rearrangement joins TRBV28 to TRBJ1-2; the match to TRBD1 covers 9 bases. Per the germline V gene, CDR1 is MDHEN and CDR2 is SYDVKM. The trim removed 4 bases at V and 7 bases at J, leaving 13 bases unmatched. This CDR3 spans 16 amino acids. CDR3 region: CASSSQSYRGRGGYTF. In DNA form, the CDR3 reads TGTGCCAGCAGTTCCCAGTCCTACAGGGGGCGCGGTGGCTACACCTTC.

The J gene is TRBJ2-1, the V gene TRBV7-3; D is perhaps TRBD2 (5 bases). The germline V gene has CDR1 SGHTA and CDR2 FQGTGA. The germline V and J ends were trimmed by 2 bases and 8 bases, with 7 bases remaining between them. The CDR3 consists of 12 residues. DNA of the CDR3: TGTGCCAGCAGCTTACCCGGGGATGAGCAGTTCTTC. Its protein product is CASSLPGDEQFF.

Here the CDR3 reads CASSRANSPLHF. CDR3 nucleotides: TGTGCCAGCAGCCGAGCCAATTCACCCCTCCACTTT. The rearrangement uses TRBV11-3 and TRBJ1-6; D gene ambiguous. Per the germline V gene, CDR1 is SGHNT and CDR2 is YENEEA. V lost 5 bases and J lost 7, with 6 bases in between. This CDR3 is 12 amino acids long.

In its sample, this clone was seen a few times. The V and J genes are TRBV7-2 and TRBJ1-5; D gene unclear. Germline V gives CDR1 SGHTA, CDR2 FQGNSA. V was clipped by 2 bases and J by 5 bases, with 10 bases between them. CDR3 length: 14 residues. The CDR3 protein is CASSLLGRDQPQHF. In DNA form, the CDR3 reads TGTGCCAGCAGCTTATTAGGTCGGGATCAGCCCCAGCATTTT.

This clone has just a few counts. The rearrangement links TRBV5-4 to TRBJ1-3, with D maybe TRBD1 (6 bases). The CDR3 runs 17 residues. The germline V gene has CDR1 SGHNT and CDR2 YYREEE (reference sequence). V was cut by 4 bases and J by 0 bases, with 17 bases left in between. The CDR3 region has the DNA TGTGCCAGCAGCCGCACCTCCGGGACAAACTCTGGAAACACCATATATTTT. This gives the protein CASSRTSGTNSGNTIYF.

The CDR3 here is CASSYQAGDSTEAFF. The CDR3 DNA reads TGTGCCAGCAGTTACCAAGCCGGGGATAGCACTGAAGCTTTCTTT. The chain recombines TRBV6-6 with TRBJ1-1; no reliable D call. The CDR3 is made up of 15 amino acids. Trimming took 2 bases from V and 4 from J, leaving 14 bases between them. Looked up from germline, CDR1 is MNHNY and CDR2 is SVGAGI (reference sequence).

This clone was picked up many times. This chain links TRBV7-9 with TRBJ2-1; 11 bases align to TRBD2. Trimming at V came to 5 bases and at J to 0 bases, leaving 12 bases not matched to a gene. The V gene's germline CDR1 is SEHNR and CDR2 FQNEAQ (reference sequence). The CDR3 is 19 residues long. The CDR3 sequence is CASSDPTSGGPSSYNEQFF. The CDR3 DNA reads as TGTGCCAGCAGCGACCCAACTAGCGGGGGCCCAAGCTCCTACAATGAGCAGTTCTTC.

The gene calls are TRBV5-4 and TRBJ2-2; D unresolved. The germline V and J ends were trimmed by 4 bases and 6 bases, with 16 bases remaining between them. Germline CDR1 and CDR2: SGHNT and YYREEE (reference sequence). The CDR3 contains 15 residues. The CDR3 nucleotides read TGTGCCAGCAGCATACAAGACGGTCGGGCCGGGGAGCTGTTTTTT. This gives the protein CASSIQDGRAGELFF.

The chain combines TRBV15 with TRBJ2-7; 11 positions match TRBD1. CDR1 is LNHNV and CDR2 is YYDKDF in the germline V gene (reference sequence). V shed 0 bases and J 6 bases; nucleotides not matched to a gene: 10. CDR3 size: 17 residues. CDR3 amino acids: CATSRDWGQGGRSEQYF. CDR3 bases: TGTGCCACCAGCAGAGATTGGGGACAGGGGGGACGGAGCGAGCAGTACTTC. The variable domain in full, completed from reference TRBV15 and TRBJ2-7, reads DAMVIQNPRYQVTQFGKPVTLSCSQTLNHNVMYWYQQKSSQAPKLLFHYYDKDFNNEADTPDNFQSRRPNTSFCFLDIRSPGLGDTAMYLCATSRDWGQGGRSEQYFGPGTRLTVT.

The chain links TRBV19 to TRBJ1-2; D ambiguous. The CDR3 is 13 residues long. The V gene's germline CDR1 is LNHDA and CDR2 SQIVND (reference sequence). V lost 6 bases to trimming and J lost 7 bases, with 15 bases between them. The CDR3 sequence is CASSITGFTGYTF. The DNA for the CDR3 is TGTGCCAGTAGCATTACGGGGTTTACTGGCTACACCTTC.

This chain links TRBV5-1 with TRBJ2-1; 7 nucleotides align to TRBD2. CDR1 is SGHRS, CDR2 YFSETQ, per germline. The CDR3 has 14 residues. The ends lost 0 bases at V and 7 bases at J; junction bases unmatched: 4. The CDR3 DNA reads as TGCGCCAGCAGCTTGGCACTAGCGAAAAATGAGCAGTTCTTC. Translation gives CASSLALAKNEQFF.

This chain links TRBV5-6 with TRBJ2-2, with 8 nucleotides matching TRBD1. The CDR3 contains 16 residues. The germline CDR1 and CDR2 sequences are SGHDT and YYEEEE. Losses at the gene ends were 3 bases for V and 5 bases for J; bases not matched to a gene: 9. The CDR3 bases are TGTGCCAGCAGCTGGGGCCAGGGGGCGGTGACCGGGGAGCTGTTTTTT. Protein: CASSWGQGAVTGELFF.

This clone was recorded once. V gene TRBV5-1 combines with J gene TRBJ1-5; 8 bases are shared with TRBD1. Trimming took 4 bases from V and 6 from J; bases not matched to a gene: 12. Looked up from germline, CDR1 is SGHRS and CDR2 is YFSETQ. This CDR3 is built from 16 residues. CDR3 in DNA: TGCGCCAGCAGCCGGGGGGCAGGGGGCGACGGTCAGCCCCAGCATTTT. Its translation is CASSRGAGGDGQPQHF.

The chain is built from TRBV12-3 or TRBV12-4 and TRBJ1-1; tentatively, D is TRBD1 (5 bases). The CDR3 totals 13 residues. Trimming shortened V by 7 bases and J by 3 bases, and 12 bases separated the two germline ends. In DNA form, the CDR3 reads TGTGCCAGCATTAACTCGGGGGACACTGAAGCTTTCTTT. It is translated as CASINSGDTEAFF.

The CDR3 protein is CASSQPAGLNYNEQFF. As DNA, the CDR3 is TGTGCCAGCAGCCAACCGGCGGGGCTTAACTACAATGAGCAGTTCTTC. The chain has TRBV3-1 (or the pseudogene TRBV3-2) and TRBJ2-1, with D possibly matching TRBD2 (6 bases). The CDR3 loop spans 16 amino acids. Germline V gene lookup returns CDR1 LGHDT and CDR2 YNNKEL (reference sequence). V lost 2 bases to trimming and J lost 3 bases, with 14 bases between them.

The chain carries TRBV3-1 (or the pseudogene TRBV3-2) and TRBJ2-5, with D possibly TRBD2 on 6 matching bases. Looked up from germline, CDR1 is LGHDT and CDR2 is YNNKEL (reference sequence). V dropped 1 base and J dropped 5 bases, with 17 bases sitting between them. The CDR3 has 16 amino acids. The CDR3 sequence: CASSQASQGGLETQYF. The CDR3 DNA reads TGTGCCAGCAGCCAAGCTAGCCAGGGAGGACTTGAGACCCAGTACTTC.

This chain uses TRBV7-2 with TRBJ2-3; a possible D gene is TRBD1 (6 bases). Germline lookup yields CDR1 SGHTA and CDR2 FQGNSA. This CDR3 has 15 amino acids. The V and J ends lost 4 bases and 1 base respectively, with 12 bases between them. The CDR3 nucleotides are TGTGCCAGCAGCTCCCGCAGGGGAGGCACAGATACGCAGTATTTT. Translated: CASSSRRGGTDTQYF.

The CDR3 DNA is TGTGCCTGGAGAGCGGCCGGCAGTACCAATCAGCCCCAGCATTTT. As protein: CAWRAAGSTNQPQHF. The rearrangement links TRBV30 to TRBJ1-5, with no clear D. Between the trimmed V and J ends, which lost 3 bases and 3 bases, there was a span of 15 bases. The germline V gene encodes CDR1 GTSNPN and CDR2 SVGIG (reference sequence). CDR3 size: 15 residues.

J is TRBJ1-5 and V is TRBV5-1; no clear D gene. This CDR3 has 13 amino acids. Germline V gives CDR1 SGHRS, CDR2 YFSETQ. The V and J ends lost 4 bases and 3 bases respectively, with 8 bases between them. CDR3 bases: TGCGCCAGCAGCGCAGGCGACAATCAGCCCCAGCATTTT. Translated, it gives CASSAGDNQPQHF.

V and J are TRBV6-2 or TRBV6-3 and TRBJ2-3; 13 bases map to TRBD2. This CDR3 comprises 16 residues. The V gene end was trimmed by 5 bases and the J gene end by 7 bases; junction bases not matched to a gene: 9. In germline, CDR1 is MNHEY, CDR2 SVGEGT. As DNA, the CDR3 is TGTGCCAGCAGTCCCCGGACTAGCGGGGGCCAATATACGCAGTATTTT. It codes for CASSPRTSGGQYTQYF.

V is TRBV5-1 and J is TRBJ2-6; D might be TRBD1 (6 bases). CDR3 length: 17 amino acids. Trimming took 3 bases from V and 0 from J, leaving 13 bases between them. Germline CDR1 reads SGHRS; CDR2 reads YFSETQ. The CDR3 bases are TGCGCCAGCAGCTCACAGGGTTCGAACTCTGGGGCCAACGTCCTGACTTTC. The encoded protein is CASSSQGSNSGANVLTF.

CDR3 in amino acids: CASSDGGYNEQFF. CDR3 coding DNA: TGCGCCAGCAGTGACGGGGGTTACAATGAGCAGTTCTTC. V and J are TRBV10-1 and TRBJ2-1, with a weak D call TRBD2 (6 bases). CDR1 and CDR2 from the germline V gene are WNHNN and SYGVQD (reference sequence). The ends were cut back, 3 bases at V and 4 bases at J, with 7 bases in the middle. The CDR3 totals 13 residues.

V usage is TRBV2 and J usage is TRBJ1-3; 9 nucleotides match TRBD1. Germline trimming cut 5 bases from V and 3 bases from J; bases unmatched to any gene: 2. The CDR3 runs 14 residues. In germline, CDR1 is SNHLY, CDR2 FYNNEI. The CDR3 protein is CASSLDRGGNTIYF. CDR3 DNA: TGTGCCAGCAGTCTGGACAGGGGTGGAAACACCATATATTTT.